This passage covers 16 T cell receptor beta chains from one sample sequenced in a study of post-analysis software for immune sequencing data. Regarding the study as a whole: TRBV5-6, TRBV5-1 and TRBV20-1 were among several TRBV segments more frequent in patients than controls.

cDNA libraries of TCR beta carried unique molecular identifiers. TCRdb called the PCR reads again in MiXCR, with one record for every CDR3 protein. The table includes approximately 440,000 distinct CDR3 sequences, roughly 45% detected once. These receptors have no known antigen. The sequenced sample consisted of blood. The receptors derive from a girl aged 5 to 17 with multiple sclerosis.

The J gene is TRBJ2-5, the V gene TRBV15; a weak D match, TRBD2 (7 bases). The length of the CDR3 is 17 residues. The germline V gene encodes CDR1 LNHNV and CDR2 YYDKDF (reference sequence). V was cut by 6 bases and J by 3 bases, with 23 bases left in between. The CDR3 here is CATRPGPTGRDKETQYF. The CDR3 coding sequence is TGTGCCACCAGACCCGGCCCAACAGGGAGGGACAAAGAGACCCAGTACTTC.

This chain links TRBV29-1 with TRBJ2-1; TRBD2 agrees at 7 bases. This CDR3 spans 14 amino acids. Unmatched junction bases numbered 8, after V lost 4 bases and J lost 5 bases. Per germline, CDR1 SQVTM and CDR2 ANQGSEA. The CDR3 spells CSVAKTSRDNEQFF. The DNA of the CDR3 is TGCAGCGTTGCGAAGACTAGCCGAGACAATGAGCAGTTCTTC.

The chain has TRBV27 and TRBJ1-5; weak D call: TRBD1 (6 bases). V lost 8 bases to trimming and J lost 3 bases, with 17 bases between them. Germline values: CDR1 MNHEY, CDR2 SMNVEV (reference sequence). The CDR3 consists of 15 residues. CDR3 DNA sequence: TGTGCCAGCGAGGGGGGCGGGGGCCCCAATCAGCCCCAGCATTTT. Residues: CASEGGGGPNQPQHF.

This clonotype has only a few counts. The chain links TRBV29-1 to TRBJ2-1; unclear D gene. The V and J ends lost 3 bases and 5 bases respectively, with 11 bases between them. Germline V gene data show CDR1 as SQVTM and CDR2 as ANQGSEA. The length of the CDR3 is 13 residues. CDR3 in DNA: TGCAGCGTTGAGTCCCTAAGAAACAATGAGCAGTTCTTC. This codes for CSVESLRNNEQFF.

This clonotype appeared a single time. The V gene is TRBV20-1, the J gene TRBJ2-1, with D perhaps being TRBD1 or TRBD2 (5 bases each). Germline values: CDR1 DFQATT, CDR2 SNEGSKA (reference sequence). The CDR3 covers 17 residues. Trimming pared 5 bases from V and 5 bases from J, leaving 25 bases between. The CDR3 DNA sequence: TGCAGTGCTTACCCGGAGCCGGGACCCATGAGGGACAATGAGCAGTTCTTC. The encoded protein is CSAYPEPGPMRDNEQFF.

Regarding this clonotype: One junction end disagrees with the germline gene, perhaps due to a read error. The rearrangement uses TRBV4-1 and TRBJ2-1; D unresolved. The germline gives CDR1 MGHRA, CDR2 YSYEKL. The CDR3 spans 16 residues. The CDR3 DNA sequence: TGCGCCAGCAGCCAAGGTGAAGGCTTTCAATACAATGGGCAGTTCTTC. It translates to CASSQGEGFQYNGQFF.

The J gene is TRBJ1-5, the V gene TRBV27; unclear D gene. The CDR3 spans 12 residues. Germline V lookup: CDR1 MNHEY, CDR2 SMNVEV (reference sequence). The V end lost 8 bases, the J end lost 3 bases, and 8 bases lay between the germline ends. The CDR3 is CASQNPNQPQHF. CDR3 nucleotides: TGTGCCAGCCAGAATCCCAATCAGCCCCAGCATTTT.

This chain uses TRBV5-5 with TRBJ1-2, with 9 bases matching TRBD1. The CDR3 contains 15 residues. From germline, CDR1 is SGHKS and CDR2 YYEKEE (reference sequence). After removal of 3 bases from V and 5 bases from J, the junction contained 8 bases not matched to a gene. In nucleotides, the CDR3 is TGTGCCAGCAGCTCCTCCGGGACAGGGCGTTATGGCTACACCTTC. It specifies CASSSSGTGRYGYTF.

V is TRBV11-1 and J is TRBJ2-3; possibly TRBD1 or TRBD2 for D (10 bases each). Germline CDR1 is SGHAT and CDR2 is FQDESV (reference sequence). The CDR3 extends over 20 amino acids. Trimming pared 5 bases from V and 4 bases from J, leaving 31 bases between. In nucleotides, the CDR3 is TGTGCCAGCAGCCCAAGACAGGGGGCACAGGCTAGCGGGAGTGCAGATACGCAGTATTTT. Translated: CASSPRQGAQASGSADTQYF. The entire variable domain, with the rest obtained from reference TRBV11-1 and TRBJ2-3, is as follows: EAEVAQSPRYKITEKSQAVAFWCDPISGHATLYWYRQILGQGPELLVQFQDESVVDDSQLPKDRFSAERLKGVDSTLKIQPAELGDSAMYLCASSPRQGAQASGSADTQYFGPGTRLTVL.

Only a few counts were recorded for this clonotype. This chain links TRBV20-1 with TRBJ2-4; 8 positions agree with TRBD2. The trim removed 6 bases at V and 13 bases at J, leaving 8 bases unmatched. Germline values: CDR1 DFQATT, CDR2 SNEGSKA (reference sequence). There are 11 residues in the CDR3. The CDR3 sequence is CSARPGREQYF. The CDR3 nucleotides are TGCAGTGCCAGACCCGGGAGGGAGCAGTACTTC.

The chain is built from TRBV6-6 and TRBJ2-3, with D maybe TRBD1 (6 bases). The germline gives CDR1 MNHNY, CDR2 SVGAGI (reference sequence). The CDR3 consists of 15 residues. Trimming removed 5 bases from V and 4 bases from J, with 16 bases in between. This CDR3 reads CASSRPGAPPDTQYF. The CDR3 bases are TGTGCCAGCAGTAGACCAGGGGCGCCCCCAGATACGCAGTATTTT.

There are a few counts of this clonotype. The chain recombines TRBV12-3 or TRBV12-4 with TRBJ2-7, with TRBD2 matching over 14 bases. The CDR3 loop spans 18 amino acids. V lost 5 bases to trimming and J lost 4 bases; unmatched junction nucleotides: 13. For the CDR3, the DNA is TGTGCCAGCAGTGATCAGTTGGGACTAGCGGGAGTAGGGTACGAGCAGTACTTC. Its protein is CASSDQLGLAGVGYEQYF.

The chain carries TRBV4-2 and TRBJ2-5, with D unclear. TRBJ2-7 matches the DNA end more closely, so the J call is doubtful. Germline values: CDR1 LGHNA, CDR2 YNFKEQ. The CDR3 has 15 amino acids. CDR3 DNA sequence: TGTGCCAGCAGCCAAGAAGGGCCGCTCGCCAACGAGCAGTACTTC. Translation gives CASSQEGPLANEQYF.

This chain joins TRBV7-9 and TRBJ1-4, with 7 bases that match TRBD1. V lost 2 bases to trimming and J lost 8 bases; unmatched junction nucleotides: 14. This CDR3 is 17 amino acids long. Germline V gene data show CDR1 as SEHNR and CDR2 as FQNEAQ (reference sequence). The CDR3: CASSLNTDRVGYEKLFF. CDR3 in DNA: TGTGCCAGCAGCTTAAACACCGACAGGGTGGGTTACGAAAAACTGTTTTTT.

This chain links TRBV30 with TRBJ1-1; maybe TRBD1 (6 bases). Germline V gene data show CDR1 as GTSNPN and CDR2 as SVGIG (reference sequence). The CDR3 runs 11 residues. The ends were cut back, 8 bases at V and 4 bases at J, with 11 bases in the middle. CDR3 protein: CATKGGTEAFF. Written as DNA, the CDR3 is TGTGCCACCAAGGGGGGCACTGAAGCTTTCTTT.

CDR3 in DNA: TGTGCCAGCAGCCCCCGGGGCCGGCGGTTTAATGAGACCCAGTACTTC. Protein product: CASSPRGRRFNETQYF. This sequence joins TRBV7-9 and TRBJ2-5; the D gene could be TRBD1 or TRBD2 (5 bases each). The CDR3 consists of 16 residues. Germline CDR1 is SEHNR and CDR2 is FQNEAQ (reference sequence). Trimming left V 5 bases short and J 5 bases short, with 21 bases between.